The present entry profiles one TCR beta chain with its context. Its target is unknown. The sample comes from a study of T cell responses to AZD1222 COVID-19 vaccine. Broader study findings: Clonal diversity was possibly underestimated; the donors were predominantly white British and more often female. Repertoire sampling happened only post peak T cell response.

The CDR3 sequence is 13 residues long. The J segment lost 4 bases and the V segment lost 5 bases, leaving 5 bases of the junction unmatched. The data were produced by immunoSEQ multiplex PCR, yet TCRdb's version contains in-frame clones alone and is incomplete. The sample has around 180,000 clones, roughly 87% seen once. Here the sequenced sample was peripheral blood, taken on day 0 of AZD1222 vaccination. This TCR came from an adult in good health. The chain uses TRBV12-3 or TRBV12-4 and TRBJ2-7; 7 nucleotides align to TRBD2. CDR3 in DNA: TGTGCCAGCAGTCTCTTCGGGGGGTACGAGCAGTACTTC. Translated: CASSLFGGYEQYF.